What follows are 5 T cell receptor beta chains derived from one specimen sequenced in a study of shared clonotypes between healthy human individuals. Method: immunoSEQ multiplex PCR; TCRdb's copy keeps in-frame clones and lacks some. The repertoire includes some 2.4 million clones, more than 85% of them detected once, and about 0.38% sits in the top ten. Material for sequencing was naive CD4+ T cells from PBMCs. The sample's subset: CD45RA+ positively selected. These receptors were obtained from a man younger than 30 in good health. Some clones in this sample may be carry-over from other donors' samples.

V and J are TRBV25-1 and TRBJ2-7; perhaps TRBD2 as D (6 bases). CDR1 and CDR2 (germline): MGHDK, SYGVNS. The CDR3 extends over 15 amino acids. Trimming took off 6 bases at V and 5 bases at J, with 20 bases between the two ends. CDR3 sequence (DNA): TGTGCCAGCAGCCAATTCGGGGGTCCGGTCAACGAGCAGTACTTC. Translating gives CASSQFGGPVNEQYF.

The chain couples TRBV7-8 to TRBJ2-7, with 8 bases lining up with TRBD1. This CDR3 spans 15 amino acids. Trimming cost V 0 bases and J 4 bases; bases outside gene matches: 5. Germline V gene data show CDR1 as SGHVS and CDR2 as FQNEAQ. CDR3 sequence reads: CASSLAGTGIYEQYF. The CDR3 region has the DNA TGTGCCAGCAGCTTAGCGGGGACAGGAATTTACGAGCAGTACTTC.

The rearrangement uses TRBV5-4 and TRBJ2-2; D perhaps matches TRBD1 (6 bases). Germline V gene data show CDR1 as SGHNT and CDR2 as YYREEE (reference sequence). The CDR3 contains 13 residues. The CDR3 coding sequence is TGTTTTTTGCAGGGGATGATCACCGGGGAGCTGTTTTTT. Protein: CFLQGMITGELFF.

The chain is built from TRBV27 and TRBJ2-2, with 8 bases matching TRBD1. Germline values: CDR1 MNHEY, CDR2 SMNVEV (reference sequence). V lost 6 bases, J lost 4 bases, and 7 bases stayed unmatched. CDR3 length equals 15 residues. The CDR3 nucleotides are TGTGCCAGCAGCCTTAGGGACAGGCCCACCGGGGAGCTGTTTTTT. Translated: CASSLRDRPTGELFF.

The rearrangement links TRBV28 to TRBJ2-5; D is possibly TRBD1 or TRBD2 (5 bases each). This CDR3 spans 14 amino acids. The germline gives CDR1 MDHEN, CDR2 SYDVKM. V gave up 6 bases and J gave up 7 bases, with 18 bases separating them. CDR3 DNA: TGTGCCAGCAGCGGGCCTGGGGGAAGGACGACCCAGTACTTC. This encodes CASSGPGGRTTQYF.